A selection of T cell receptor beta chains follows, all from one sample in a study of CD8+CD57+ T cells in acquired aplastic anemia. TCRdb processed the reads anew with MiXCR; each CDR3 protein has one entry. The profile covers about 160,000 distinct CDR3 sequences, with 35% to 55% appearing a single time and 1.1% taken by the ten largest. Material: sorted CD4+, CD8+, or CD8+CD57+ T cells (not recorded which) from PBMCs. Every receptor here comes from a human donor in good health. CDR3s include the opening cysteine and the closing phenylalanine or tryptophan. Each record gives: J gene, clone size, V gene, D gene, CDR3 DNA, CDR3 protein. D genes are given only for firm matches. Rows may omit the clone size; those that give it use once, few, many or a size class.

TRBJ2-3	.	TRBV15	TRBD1	TGTGCCACCAGCTCGACAGGGGGTAGCACAGATACGCAGTATTTT	CATSSTGGSTDTQYF
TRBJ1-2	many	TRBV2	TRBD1	TGTGCCAGCCCGGGACAGGGGTTTTATGGCTACACCTTC	CASPGQGFYGYTF
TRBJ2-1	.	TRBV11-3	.	TGTGCCAGCAGCGCCCAGGGTTTCCCGTACAATGAGCAGTTCTTC	CASSAQGFPYNEQFF
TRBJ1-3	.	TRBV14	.	TGTGCCAGCAGCCAAGAAGGGAGGGTGGCCCGGGCACGGTCTGGAAACACCATATATTTT	CASSQEGRVARARSGNTIYF
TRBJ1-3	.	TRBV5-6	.	TGTGCCAGCAGCCTTAAACAGGTCTCTGGAAACACCATAGATTTT	CASSLKQVSGNTIDF
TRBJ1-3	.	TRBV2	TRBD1	TGTGCCAGCACCTGGGACAGGGGAGGAAACACCATATATTTT	CASTWDRGGNTIYF
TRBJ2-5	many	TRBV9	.	TGTGCCAGCAGCGTAGGTCTGAATGTAGGATACCCGGAGACCCAGTACTTC	CASSVGLNVGYPETQYF
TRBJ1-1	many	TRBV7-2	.	TGTGCCAGCAGGCATGCTTACGGGGTTGGTACTGAAGCTTTCTTT	CASRHAYGVGTEAFF
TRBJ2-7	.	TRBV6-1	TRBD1	TGTGCCAGCAAGGGGACCCGACAGGGAAGCTACGAGCAGTACTTC	CASKGTRQGSYEQYF
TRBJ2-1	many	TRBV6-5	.	TGTGCCAGCAGTTCAGGGGTTGAGCAGTTCTTC	CASSSGVEQFF
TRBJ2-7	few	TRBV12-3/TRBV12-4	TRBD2	TGTGCCAGCAGTTTAGCCTCCGGACTAGCGGGAGGTGGGTACGAGCAGTACTTC	CASSLASGLAGGGYEQYF
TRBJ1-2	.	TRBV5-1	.	TGCGCCAGCAGCTTAGGGACCCCCCGGGGCTATGGCTACACCTTC	CASSLGTPRGYGYTF
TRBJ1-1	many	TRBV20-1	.	TGCAGTGCTATAACAGAGATGAACACTGAAGCTTTCTTT	CSAITEMNTEAFF
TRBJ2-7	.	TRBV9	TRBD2	TGTGCCAGCAGCGTACTTCCGGGACTAGAGGTTTACGAGCAGTACTTC	CASSVLPGLEVYEQYF
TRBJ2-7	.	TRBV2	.	TGTGCCAGCAGCCAACCGGGACAACACTCCTACGAGCAGTACTTC	CASSQPGQHSYEQYF
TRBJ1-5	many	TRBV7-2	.	TGTGCCAGCAGCTTATCAGGGTACAATCAGCCCCAGCATTTT	CASSLSGYNQPQHF
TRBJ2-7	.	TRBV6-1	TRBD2	TGTGCCAGCAGTGAAGTTGTTTGGGCTAGCGGGAGTGGCGAGCAGTACTTC	CASSEVVWASGSGEQYF
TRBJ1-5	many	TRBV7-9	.	TGTGCCAGCAGTCCTCTTAGGGGGGCGGATCAGCCCCAGCATTTT	CASSPLRGADQPQHF
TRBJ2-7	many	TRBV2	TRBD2	TGTGCCAGCAGTGGACTAGCGTACGAGCAGTACTTC	CASSGLAYEQYF
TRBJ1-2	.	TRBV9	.	TGTGCCAGCAGGTCGATGGGTAACTATGGCTACACCTTC	CASRSMGNYGYTF
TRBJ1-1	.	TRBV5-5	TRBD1	TGTGCCGGCAGCTTGGGGACAGTGAACACTGAAGCTTTCTTT	CAGSLGTVNTEAFF
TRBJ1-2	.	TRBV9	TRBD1	TGTGCCAGCAGCGTCCCTGGGGACAGTGGCTACACCTTC	CASSVPGDSGYTF
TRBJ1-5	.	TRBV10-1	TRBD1	TGCGCCAGCAGTTACCGGGACAGCTACAATCAGCCCCAGCATTTT	CASSYRDSYNQPQHF
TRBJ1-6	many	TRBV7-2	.	TGTGCCAGCAGCTTAGCAACAGGGATGAATTCACCCCTCCACTTT	CASSLATGMNSPLHF
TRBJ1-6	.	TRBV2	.	TGTGCCAGCAGTGAACTCTTAAGGAGCCCCCTCCACTTT	CASSELLRSPLHF
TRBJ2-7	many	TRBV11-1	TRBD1	TGTGCCAGCAGCTTAGTGGACAGGGATGGCGAGCAGTACTTC	CASSLVDRDGEQYF
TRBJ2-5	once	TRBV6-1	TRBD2	TGTGCCACTGCTAGGACTAGTGGAAACCTACAAGAGACCCAGTACTTC	CATARTSGNLQETQYF
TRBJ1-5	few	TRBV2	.	TGTGCCAGCAGTGGACAGTACAGCAATCAGCCCCAGCATTTT	CASSGQYSNQPQHF
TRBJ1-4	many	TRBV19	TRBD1	TGTGCCAGTAGCCCGACAGGGGGCGAAAAACTGTTTTTT	CASSPTGGEKLFF
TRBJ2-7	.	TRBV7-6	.	TGTGCCAGCAGCTCCCGGACAGTAAACCCCTACGAGCAGTACTTC	CASSSRTVNPYEQYF
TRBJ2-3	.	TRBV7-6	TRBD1	TGTGCCAGCAGCCACGGGACAGGGGGCAAGAAAGATACGCAGTATTTT	CASSHGTGGKKDTQYF
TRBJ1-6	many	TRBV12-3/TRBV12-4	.	TGTGCCAGCCGTTTCGGACAGTATAATTCACCCCTCCACTTT	CASRFGQYNSPLHF
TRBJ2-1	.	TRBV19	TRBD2	TGTGCCAGTAGTCTAGCGGGAGAGTACAATGAGCAGTTCTTC	CASSLAGEYNEQFF
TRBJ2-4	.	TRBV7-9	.	TGTGCCAGCAGCTCAGGGTACAAAAACATTCAGTACTTC	CASSSGYKNIQYF
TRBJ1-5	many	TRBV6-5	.	TGTGCCAGCACCAAGGACCGTAATCAGCCCCAGCATTTT	CASTKDRNQPQHF
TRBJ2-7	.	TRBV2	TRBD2	TGTGCCAGCAGTGCGGCAGCGGGGGGCTCCTACGAGCAGTACTTC	CASSAAAGGSYEQYF
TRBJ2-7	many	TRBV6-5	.	TGTGCCAGCCTATTGAGAGCGGGCGACTCCTACGAGCAGTACTTC	CASLLRAGDSYEQYF
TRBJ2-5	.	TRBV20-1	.	TGCAGTGCTAGAGATCCGGGACGGGGAAACCTCGAGACCCAGTACTTC	CSARDPGRGNLETQYF
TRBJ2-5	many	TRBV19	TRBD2	TGTGCCAGTAGTATACCGGGACTAGCGTGGGAGACCCAGTACTTC	CASSIPGLAWETQYF
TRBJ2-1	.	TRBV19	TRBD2	TGTGCCAGTAGACCCAACCCGGGACTAGCGGGAGGGCAGTTCTTC	CASRPNPGLAGGQFF
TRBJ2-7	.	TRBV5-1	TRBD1	TGCGCCAGCAGCTTGGCCCCGGGACAGAACTACGAGCGGTACTTC	CASSLAPGQNYERYF
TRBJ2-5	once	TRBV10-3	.	TGTGCCACCAGTGATTCAGGGACCCAGTACTTC	CATSDSGTQYF
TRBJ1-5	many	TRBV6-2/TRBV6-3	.	TGTGCCAGCAGAAGTAGCAATCAGCCCCAGCATTTT	CASRSSNQPQHF
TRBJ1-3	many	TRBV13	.	TGTGCCAGCAGCTTGCGACAGGTCTCTGGAAACACCATATATTTT	CASSLRQVSGNTIYF
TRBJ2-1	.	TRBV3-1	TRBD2	TGTGCCAGCAGCCGTACCACTAGCGGGGGATACAATGAGCAGTTCTTC	CASSRTTSGGYNEQFF
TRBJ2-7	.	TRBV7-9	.	TGTGCCAGCAGCTTTTCAGGGTTTGCGGCCTACGAGCAGTACTTC	CASSFSGFAAYEQYF
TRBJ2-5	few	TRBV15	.	TGTGCCACCAGCGGCCGAAGGACGATCGAGACCCAGTACTTC	CATSGRRTIETQYF
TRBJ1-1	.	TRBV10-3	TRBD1	TGTGCCATCAGTGACTCCGGACAGGGGCCATCAGCTTTCTTT	CAISDSGQGPSAFF
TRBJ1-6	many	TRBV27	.	TGTGCCAGCAGTTTATCGGCCGCGGTTTCGCCCCTCCACTTT	CASSLSAAVSPLHF
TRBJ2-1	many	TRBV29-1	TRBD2	TGCAGCGTCGGGACTAGCGGATATGGGAATGAGCAGTTCTTC	CSVGTSGYGNEQFF
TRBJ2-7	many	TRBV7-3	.	TGTGCCAGCAGCTTAAGTGCAGGGAACCACGAGCAGTACTTC	CASSLSAGNHEQYF
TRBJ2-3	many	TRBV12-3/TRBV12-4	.	TGTGCCAGCAGTTTGGGGTTGGGCAACACAGATACGCAGTATTTT	CASSLGLGNTDTQYF
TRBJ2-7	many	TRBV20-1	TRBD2	TGCAGTGCTAGAGATTATACGGGGACTACCTACGAGCAGTACTTC	CSARDYTGTTYEQYF